One sample yielded the 12 T cell receptor beta chains listed below, sequenced in a study of shared clonotypes between healthy human individuals. Sequencing was performed with immunoSEQ multiplex PCR; in TCRdb, only in-frame clones are kept and a portion is missing. Found here are hundreds of thousands of clones, roughly 95% of them singletons; the top ten hold approximately 0.12%. Naive CD8 populations comprised CD45RO-negative cells positively selected for CCR7, excluding terminally differentiated effector memory CD45RA+ cells. The sequencing input was naive CD8+ T cells sorted from blood. The receptor source for this set is a woman aged 25 to 45 in good health.

The chain has TRBV28 and TRBJ2-7; the D is unclear. The CDR3 sequence is 16 residues long. Germline V gene sequence: CDR1 MDHEN, CDR2 SYDVKM. Trimming shortened V by 1 base and J by 1 base, and 14 bases separated the two germline ends. This CDR3 reads CASSLSPRVESYEQYF. CDR3 DNA sequence: TGTGCCAGCAGTTTATCCCCCCGGGTGGAGTCCTACGAGCAGTACTTC.

The chain recombines TRBV30 with TRBJ2-7; 7 bases match TRBD1. In germline, CDR1 is GTSNPN, CDR2 SVGIG (reference sequence). The V gene end was trimmed by 3 bases and the J gene end by 7 bases; junction bases not matched to a gene: 9. This CDR3 contains 13 residues. The CDR3 sequence is CAWRRDSSLEQYF. The CDR3 bases are TGTGCCTGGAGAAGGGACAGCTCTTTGGAGCAGTACTTC.

The chain employs TRBV5-6 and TRBJ2-5, with D possibly being TRBD2 (6 bases). The J call is in doubt because the DNA end fits TRBJ2-7 better. Germline V gives CDR1 SGHDT, CDR2 YYEEEE. The length of the CDR3 is 15 residues. This CDR3 is CASSSPGLQSGEQYF. CDR3 in DNA: TGTGCCAGCAGCTCTCCGGGACTCCAATCAGGCGAGCAGTACTTC.

V is TRBV27 and J is TRBJ2-7; D is undetermined. The CDR3 loop spans 15 amino acids. V was trimmed by 0 bases and J by 3 bases, leaving 12 bases between them. Germline loops: CDR1 MNHEY, CDR2 SMNVEV (reference sequence). The chain's CDR3 is CASSLSAGSNYEQYF. The DNA of the CDR3 is TGTGCCAGCAGTTTATCAGCAGGTTCCAACTACGAGCAGTACTTC.

The rearrangement uses TRBV4-2 and TRBJ2-5, with D maybe TRBD2 (6 bases). The DNA end is a closer match to TRBJ2-7, so the J assignment may be wrong. The CDR3 loop spans 16 amino acids. The germline V gene encodes CDR1 LGHNA and CDR2 YNFKEQ. CDR3: CASSQTIWGETNEQYF. CDR3 DNA sequence: TGTGCCAGCAGCCAAACCATTTGGGGGGAAACCAACGAGCAGTACTTC.

The rearrangement uses TRBV6-1 and TRBJ2-7; TRBD1 aligns across 7 bases. Germline V gene data show CDR1 as MNHNS and CDR2 as SASEGT. After removal of 4 bases from V and 1 base from J, the junction contained 13 bases not matched to a gene. This CDR3 is 17 amino acids long. This chain's CDR3 is CASSAPNRDRMSYEQYF. In DNA, the CDR3 is TGTGCCAGCAGTGCCCCAAACCGGGACAGAATGTCCTACGAGCAGTACTTC.

The chain joins TRBV11-2 to TRBJ2-2; D possibly corresponds to TRBD2 (5 bases). The CDR3 is 15 amino acids. Trimming stripped 3 bases from V and 6 bases from J, with 14 bases between. Germline V gene sequence: CDR1 SGHAT, CDR2 FQNNGV. The CDR3 sequence: CASSFSTSRPGELFF. The CDR3 nucleotides are TGTGCCAGCAGCTTCTCCACTAGTCGTCCCGGGGAGCTGTTTTTT.

J is TRBJ2-7 and V is TRBV5-4; 7 nucleotides line up with TRBD2. Germline assignment: CDR1 SGHNT and CDR2 YYREEE (reference sequence). CDR3 length equals 13 residues. Trimming cost V 4 bases and J 4 bases; bases outside gene matches: 5. The CDR3 here is CASSRDYRYEQYF. As DNA, the CDR3 is TGTGCCAGCAGCCGGGACTACCGTTACGAGCAGTACTTC.

Details on this clone: Distinct nucleotide sequences in the sample also encode this CDR3. V is TRBV9 and J is TRBJ2-1; D is perhaps TRBD1 or TRBD2 (5 bases each). Germline CDR1 is SGDLS and CDR2 is YYNGEE. The CDR3 loop spans 14 amino acids. Trimming took 2 bases from V and 2 from J, leaving 8 bases between them. The CDR3 DNA reads as TGTGCCAGCAGCGTTTTGGGGGCCTACAATGAGCAGTTCTTC. Protein sequence: CASSVLGAYNEQFF.

Here the CDR3 DNA reads TGCGCCAGCCGAATGGGACTAGCGTACTACGAGCAGTACTTC. Translating it yields CASRMGLAYYEQYF. V usage is TRBV23-1 and J usage is TRBJ2-5; 10 bases match TRBD2. The J call may be in error: the DNA end matches TRBJ2-7 better. TRBV23-1 is identified as an open reading frame with a role that is uncertain. The CDR3 length is 14 residues.

J is TRBJ2-5 and V is TRBV29-1; 10 nucleotides align to TRBD2. The J call may be wrong; the DNA end is better matched by TRBJ2-7. The germline gives CDR1 SQVTM, CDR2 ANQGSEA. This CDR3 is built from 15 residues. The CDR3 sequence is CSALGAGGPRDEQYF. CDR3 DNA sequence: TGCAGCGCACTGGGAGCGGGAGGGCCTAGGGACGAGCAGTACTTC.

The rearrangement uses TRBV7-8 and TRBJ2-7; 7 nucleotides line up with TRBD1. This CDR3 has 14 residues. In germline, CDR1 is SGHVS, CDR2 FQNEAQ. Trimming removed 5 bases from V and 4 bases from J; junction bases left unmatched: 8. The CDR3: CASSPPGQSYEQYF. Here the CDR3 DNA reads TGTGCCAGCAGCCCACCGGGACAGAGTTACGAGCAGTACTTC.